This T cell receptor (beta chain) was profiled in a study of T cell responses to AZD1222 COVID-19 vaccine. Study findings and constraints: Targets within unmutated variant regions were reportedly found for nearly half of spike-specific TCRs.

The protocol was immunoSEQ multiplex PCR, while the TCRdb copy is restricted to in-frame clones and leaves out a portion. The sample lists roughly 150,000 clones, roughly nine tenths occurring once. On this clone: What it binds is unknown.

The CDR3 consists of 17 residues. V lost 6 bases to trimming and J lost 0 bases, with 20 bases between them. Germline lookup yields CDR1 MDHEN and CDR2 SYDVKM. The receptor was isolated from an adult who received the AZD1222 COVID-19 vaccine. The chain combines TRBV28 with TRBJ1-2; possible D gene TRBD1, 6 bases. The sequencing used peripheral blood, collected 28 days after the second AZD1222 dose. Here the CDR3 DNA reads TGTGCCAGCAGCACGATGGGGGGCTCTCCGGCTAACTATGGCTACACCTTC. It translates to CASSTMGGSPANYGYTF.